These 3 T cell receptor beta chains originate from one sample sequenced in a study of T-cell memory formation after mild COVID-19. Via MiXCR, TCRdb re-called the 5' RACE reads, giving one row per CDR3 protein. The table lists almost 350,000 distinct CDR3 sequences, around a fifth of them singletons. Sequenced material: PBMCs or a T cell subset sorted from them (not recorded which). The source is a man in his late teens or twenties who had mild COVID-19 (a few samples of this study predate the infection). Cell type and time point are not known.

The genes are TRBV7-6 and TRBJ2-1; 8 bases line up with TRBD2. Germline values: CDR1 SGHVS, CDR2 FNYEAQ. V dropped 1 base and J dropped 5; count of bases not matched to a gene: 16. CDR3 length: 19 residues. CDR3 coding DNA: TGTGCCAGCAGCTTAGATATAGCGGGGATACAAACACCACACAATGAGCAGTTCTTC. This sequence encodes CASSLDIAGIQTPHNEQFF. Using reference TRBV7-6 and TRBJ2-1 for the parts outside the CDR3, the full variable domain is GAGVSQSPRYKVTKRGQDVALRCDPISGHVSLYWYRQALGQGPEFLTYFNYEAQQDKSGLPNDRFSAERPEGSISTLTIQRTEQRDSAMYRCASSLDIAGIQTPHNEQFFGPGTRLTVL.

This clonotype has more than one count but fewer than ten. V gene TRBV15 combines with J gene TRBJ2-1; 12 bases map to TRBD1. V shed 2 bases and J 0 bases; nucleotides not matched to a gene: 8. There are 19 residues in the CDR3. Germline V gene lookup returns CDR1 LNHNV and CDR2 YYDKDF (reference sequence). Written as DNA, the CDR3 is TGTGCCACCAGCAGACCGGGACAGGGGGCCCCGAGCTCCTACAATGAGCAGTTCTTC. Translated: CATSRPGQGAPSSYNEQFF.

The J gene is TRBJ1-2, the V gene TRBV5-1; 9 bases fit TRBD1. Germline V gene sequence: CDR1 SGHRS, CDR2 YFSETQ. The CDR3 consists of 14 residues. V shed 3 bases and J 4 bases; nucleotides not matched to a gene: 4. This chain's CDR3 is CASSWVTGGYGYTF. CDR3 nucleotides: TGCGCCAGCAGCTGGGTGACAGGGGGCTATGGCTACACCTTC.